A single sample gave rise to the 12 T cell receptor beta chains below, sequenced in a study of graft-versus-host responses after intestinal transplantation. These receptors are not linked to any known antigen. Some clones are missing from TCRdb's copy, which holds only in-frame ones; the method was immunoSEQ multiplex PCR. The sample consists of tens of thousands of clones, 94% of them appearing once. The starting material was unstimulated CD4+ T cells sorted from spleen or lymph node cells, obtained before transplant. These receptors were obtained from a human donor who was the organ donor for an intestinal transplant.

The rearrangement joins TRBV4-1 to TRBJ2-1, with D unclear. CDR3 length equals 15 residues. Trimming cost V 1 base and J 0 bases, with 7 bases left between them. Germline V gives CDR1 MGHRA, CDR2 YSYEKL. CDR3 amino acids: CASSQAPASYNEQFF. The CDR3 DNA reads as TGCGCCAGCAGCCAAGCACCAGCCTCCTACAATGAGCAGTTCTTC.

This sequence joins TRBV19 and TRBJ1-3; no reliable D call. The CDR3 consists of 14 residues. Germline-derived CDR1 and CDR2 are LNHDA and SQIVND (reference sequence). V lost 4 bases, J lost 0 bases, and 7 bases lay in between. CDR3 coding DNA: TGTGCCAGTAGTAGGGATTTCTCTGGAAACACCATATATTTT. Translation gives CASSRDFSGNTIYF.

This rearrangement joins TRBV4-1 to TRBJ2-1, with D possibly being TRBD1 (5 bases). From germline, CDR1 is MGHRA and CDR2 YSYEKL. V lost 3 bases, J lost 13 bases, and 13 bases lay in between. The CDR3 has 12 amino acids. In DNA form, the CDR3 reads TGCGCCAGCAGCCAGGATCAGGGCCAACAGTTCTTC. Protein sequence: CASSQDQGQQFF.

The chain is built from TRBV5-4 and TRBJ2-2, with unresolved D. Trimming stripped 0 bases from V and 1 base from J, with 10 bases between. CDR1 is SGHNT, CDR2 YYREEE, per germline (reference sequence). The CDR3 extends over 16 amino acids. CDR3 sequence (DNA): TGTGCCAGCAGCTTGGCGCCCACAGAGAACACCGGGGAGCTGTTTTTT. Translation: CASSLAPTENTGELFF.

The gene calls are TRBV7-6 and TRBJ2-5; 7 bases agree with TRBD2. After removal of 3 bases from V and 4 bases from J, the junction contained 8 bases not matched to a gene. The CDR3 loop spans 15 amino acids. CDR1 SGHVS and CDR2 FNYEAQ come from the germline V gene. CDR3 DNA sequence: TGTGCCAGCAGCTTCCCTAGCGGATGGGCAGAGACCCAGTACTTC. Its protein is CASSFPSGWAETQYF.

This chain links TRBV5-1 with TRBJ2-7, with 8 bases fitting TRBD2. CDR1 is SGHRS, CDR2 YFSETQ, per germline. Trimming took 0 bases from V and 2 from J; bases not matched to a gene: 4. The CDR3 runs 15 residues. The CDR3 loop reads CASSLVSGGPYEQYF. For the CDR3, the DNA is TGCGCCAGCAGCTTGGTCAGCGGGGGCCCCTACGAGCAGTACTTC.

The chain couples TRBV5-4 to TRBJ2-1; 11 nucleotides line up with TRBD2. The V and J ends lost 2 bases and 7 bases, in that order; junction bases with no gene match: 5. Germline-derived CDR1 and CDR2 are SGHNT and YYREEE (reference sequence). The CDR3 has 15 residues. DNA for the CDR3: TGTGCCAGCAGCTTTCTAGCGGGGGGCGGGAATGAGCAGTTCTTC. Protein: CASSFLAGGGNEQFF.

This chain uses TRBV30 with TRBJ2-7, with D maybe TRBD1 (5 bases). The CDR3 sequence is 12 residues long. CDR1 is GTSNPN, CDR2 SVGIG, per germline (reference sequence). Trimming removed 4 bases from V and 3 bases from J, with 10 bases in between. DNA of the CDR3: TGTGCCTGGATTAGGGGTGGCTACGAGCAGTACTTC. It codes for CAWIRGGYEQYF.

This clone has only one observation. The same CDR3 is also encoded by other DNA sequences in this sample. The rearrangement links TRBV6-5 to TRBJ2-5, with TRBD1 as a possible D gene (6 bases). The germline V gene has CDR1 MNHEY and CDR2 SVGAGI. CDR3 length equals 13 residues. The V end lost 0 bases, the J end lost 5 bases, and 7 bases lay between the germline ends. For the CDR3, the DNA is TGTGCCAGCAGTTACTCGAGGGGGGAGACCCAGTACTTC. Amino acid sequence: CASSYSRGETQYF.

This chain links TRBV5-1 with TRBJ2-5; D remains unclear. CDR3 size: 14 residues. With 4 bases removed from V and 4 bases from J, the gap between germline ends came to 14 bases. The germline gives CDR1 SGHRS, CDR2 YFSETQ. In nucleotides, the CDR3 is TGCGCCAGCAGCCCGCCCGGGCCCTCAGAGACCCAGTACTTC. Translated: CASSPPGPSETQYF.

The V call is TRBV9, the J call TRBJ1-2; D not resolved. Trimming cost V 0 bases and J 2 bases, with 5 bases left between them. Germline CDR1 SGDLS, CDR2 YYNGEE. This CDR3 comprises 13 residues. CDR3 residues: CASSVGANYGYTF. CDR3 nucleotides: TGTGCCAGCAGCGTAGGGGCAAACTATGGCTACACCTTC.

The chain employs TRBV6-6 and TRBJ1-1, with 7 bases identical to TRBD1. Germline V gene lookup returns CDR1 MNHNY and CDR2 SVGAGI (reference sequence). This CDR3 has 14 residues. J gave up 2 bases and V 6 bases, and 6 bases lay outside the gene matches. CDR3 coding DNA: TGTGCCAGCAGACCAGGGACAGCCAACACTGAAGCTTTCTTT. It translates to CASRPGTANTEAFF.